The next 32 T cell receptor beta chains were all read from a single sample in a study of beta chain features in type 1 diabetes (dated by TCRdb to 2016 to 2018). Libraries were constructed by the immunoSEQ multiplex PCR assay. All of the isolated RNA was reverse transcribed with the High Capacity cDNA Reverse Transcription Kit, so expressed TCRB transcripts were sequenced. TCRdb obtained this table from immuneACCESS and retained in-frame rearrangements with V and J assigned. These tables miss some clones; where compared with another copy, unresolved V genes account for less than half of the shortfall, and the remainder is unexplained. The sample table shows roughly 500,000 clones, and approximately 10% are seen once. The ten largest account for roughly 0.046% of the sample. The material sequenced was naive CD4+ T cells from blood. The meaning of the sample's cell subset or site label: true naive CD4+ T cells. Receptors were obtained from a young woman in good health.

Only a few counts were recorded for this clone. V usage is TRBV5-1 and J usage is TRBJ2-5; 7 nucleotides agree with TRBD2. In germline, CDR1 is SGHRS, CDR2 YFSETQ. The CDR3 consists of 14 residues. V lost 7 bases and J lost 1; bases outside the gene matches: 7. DNA of the CDR3: TGCGCCAGCGCTGCCCTAGCGGTCCAAGAGACCCAGTACTTC. It is translated as CASAALAVQETQYF.

This clone was seen ten or more times. V usage is TRBV13 and J usage is TRBJ2-1, with D perhaps matching TRBD2 (5 bases). Trimming stripped 5 bases from V and 8 bases from J, with 16 bases between. The V gene's germline CDR1 is PRHDT and CDR2 FYEKMQ (reference sequence). This CDR3 is 14 amino acids long. CDR3 sequence reads: CASSPRRGAHEQFF. The CDR3, as DNA: TGTGCCAGCAGCCCCCGCCGGGGAGCACATGAGCAGTTCTTC.

This clone has only a few counts. This chain connects TRBV10-3 to TRBJ2-7; a weak D match, TRBD2 (6 bases). This CDR3 contains 12 residues. V shed 5 bases and J shed 7 bases, with 12 bases lying between them. Germline values: CDR1 ENHRY, CDR2 SYGVKD. Here the CDR3 reads CAISTSLGEQYF. DNA of the CDR3: TGTGCCATCAGTACTAGCCTGGGGGAGCAGTACTTC.

V gene TRBV7-3 combines with J gene TRBJ2-5, with D tentatively TRBD2 (6 bases). The germline V and J ends were trimmed by 1 base and 5 bases, with 20 bases remaining between them. The length of the CDR3 is 17 residues. In germline, CDR1 is SGHTA, CDR2 FQGTGA. The CDR3 region has the DNA TGTGCCAGCAGCTTAAGGGCTGGGCGGGACGCGGGGGAGACCCAGTACTTC. It codes for CASSLRAGRDAGETQYF.

This clone came up a few times. Other DNA variants within this sample encode the same CDR3. The chain links TRBV20-1 to TRBJ1-2, with D possibly matching TRBD1 (5 bases). CDR1 is DFQATT, CDR2 SNEGSKA, per germline (reference sequence). V was shortened by 6 bases and J by 6 bases, with 11 bases between the two germline ends. The CDR3 runs 11 residues. The CDR3 region has the DNA TGCAGTGCCCGGAGAGGGGATGGCTACACCTTC. It is translated as CSARRGDGYTF.

This clone was found a few times. This chain links TRBV29-1 with TRBJ2-3; no definite D call. Looked up from germline, CDR1 is SQVTM and CDR2 is ANQGSEA. This CDR3 comprises 13 residues. V was clipped by 3 bases and J by 2 bases, with 9 bases between them. CDR3 amino acids: CSVEDGSTDTQYF. In nucleotides, the CDR3 is TGCAGCGTTGAGGATGGATCCACAGATACGCAGTATTTT.

A few counts support this clone. This rearrangement joins TRBV28 to TRBJ2-6, with no clear D. The CDR3 contains 17 residues. Germline CDR1 MDHEN, CDR2 SYDVKM. The ends were cut back, 2 bases at V and 0 bases at J, with 11 bases in the middle. CDR3 region: CASSLPGRGSGANVLTF. DNA for the CDR3: TGTGCCAGCAGTTTACCGGGTCGTGGCTCTGGGGCCAACGTCCTGACTTTC.

This clone was detected only a few times. J is TRBJ1-6 and V is TRBV13; D uncertain. Germline V lookup: CDR1 PRHDT, CDR2 FYEKMQ (reference sequence). The germline V and J ends were trimmed by 4 bases and 8 bases, with 12 bases remaining between them. This CDR3 comprises 14 residues. CDR3 bases: TGTGCCAGCAGCTCGACACCACCCGATTCACCCCTCCACTTT. As protein: CASSSTPPDSPLHF.

This clone was recorded a few times. The V gene is TRBV9, the J gene TRBJ2-3; D is perhaps TRBD2 (5 bases). V was pared by 4 bases and J by 5 bases, with 11 bases between. Germline loops: CDR1 SGDLS, CDR2 YYNGEE. The CDR3 is 13 residues long. The CDR3: CASSFGLLDTQYF. The CDR3 DNA reads TGTGCCAGCAGCTTCGGACTGCTAGATACGCAGTATTTT.

The rearrangement uses TRBV29-1 and TRBJ2-7; D perhaps matches TRBD2 (5 bases). The CDR3 is made up of 15 amino acids. Trimming shortened V by 4 bases and J by 5 bases, and 21 bases separated the two germline ends. The germline CDR1 and CDR2 sequences are SQVTM and ANQGSEA. This CDR3 is CSVVVGPTRTNEQYV. The DNA of the CDR3 is TGCAGCGTTGTAGTGGGTCCTACTAGAACTAACGAGCAGTACGTC.

V is TRBV29-1 and J is TRBJ2-5, with D possibly matching TRBD1 (5 bases). This CDR3 spans 12 amino acids. Deletions cut 4 bases from V and 5 bases from J, with 11 bases between. Germline V lookup: CDR1 SQVTM, CDR2 ANQGSEA. CDR3 nucleotides: TGCAGCGTTGTTACCCCAGGGGAGACCCAGTACTTC. Protein: CSVVTPGETQYF.

This clone has a handful of counts. This chain connects TRBV2 to TRBJ1-6; D is possibly TRBD1 (5 bases). Trimming shortened V by 7 bases and J by 9 bases, and 13 bases separated the two germline ends. This CDR3 region has 13 residues. Germline V gene sequence: CDR1 SNHLY, CDR2 FYNNEI. The CDR3 DNA sequence: TGTGCCAGCAAGGCAGGGTGGACTTCACCCCTCCACTTT. Translated, it gives CASKAGWTSPLHF. Full variable domain (rest looked up from reference TRBV2 and TRBJ1-6): EPEVTQTPSHQVTQMGQEVILRCVPISNHLYFYWYRQILGQKVEFLVSFYNNEISEKSEIFDDQFSVERPDGSNFTLKIRSTKLEDSAMYFCASKAGWTSPLHFGNGTRLTVT.

This chain connects TRBV6-5 to TRBJ2-3, with 9 positions matching TRBD2. J gave up 2 bases and V 6 bases, and 6 bases lay outside the gene matches. The CDR3 consists of 15 residues. Germline-derived CDR1 and CDR2 are MNHEY and SVGAGI. CDR3 coding DNA: TGTGCCAGCAGCATTAGCGGGAGAGACACAGATACGCAGTATTTT. Translated: CASSISGRDTDTQYF.

This clone was seen more than once but under ten times. This chain links TRBV9 with TRBJ2-7; 7 bases fit TRBD2. The trim removed 0 bases at V and 7 bases at J, leaving 7 bases unmatched. Germline V CDR1 and CDR2: SGDLS, YYNGEE. The CDR3 is 14 residues long. CDR3 amino acids: CASSVDSPGGEQYF. The DNA for the CDR3 is TGTGCCAGCAGCGTAGACAGTCCCGGGGGGGAGCAGTACTTC. Full variable domain (missing parts from reference TRBV9 and TRBJ2-7): DSGVTQTPKHLITATGQRVTLRCSPRSGDLSVYWYQQSLDQGLQFLIQYYNGEERAKGNILERFSAQQFPDLHSELNLSSLELGDSALYFCASSVDSPGGEQYFGPGTRLTVT.

This chain links TRBV4-2 with TRBJ2-3; tentatively, D is TRBD1 (5 bases). Germline V gene data show CDR1 as LGHNA and CDR2 as YNFKEQ. This CDR3 is 13 amino acids long. Deletions cut 5 bases from V and 6 bases from J, with 12 bases between. The DNA for the CDR3 is TGTGCCAGCAGCAAGAAGGGGCCCGATACGCAGTATTTT. It encodes CASSKKGPDTQYF.

The sample holds a few counts of this clone. The V call is TRBV18, the J call TRBJ1-4, with D perhaps TRBD1 (6 bases). The CDR3 consists of 14 residues. V was cut by 4 bases and J by 6 bases, with 12 bases left in between. Per the germline V gene, CDR1 is KGHSH and CDR2 is LQKENI. In DNA, the CDR3 is TGTGCCAGCTCACGGACAGCGTCTGATGAAAAACTGTTTTTT. Translated, it gives CASSRTASDEKLFF.

A few counts support this clone. The rearrangement joins TRBV7-8 to TRBJ2-1, with D unresolved. The CDR3 covers 12 residues. Trimming cost V 5 bases and J 6 bases, with 8 bases left between them. Germline-derived CDR1 and CDR2 are SGHVS and FQNEAQ. CDR3: CASSPFTNEQFF. In nucleotides, the CDR3 is TGTGCCAGCAGCCCGTTTACCAATGAGCAGTTCTTC.

This clone has more than one count but fewer than ten. This chain connects TRBV7-9 to TRBJ2-5; 14 nucleotides align to TRBD2. With V trimmed by 5 bases and J by 4 bases, 6 bases remained unmatched. The CDR3 has 16 amino acids. Germline V gives CDR1 SEHNR, CDR2 FQNEAQ (reference sequence). As DNA, the CDR3 is TGTGCCAGCAGCAAGGGACTAGCGGGAGTAGGAGAGACCCAGTACTTC. It specifies CASSKGLAGVGETQYF.

The genes are TRBV19 and TRBJ2-6; 7 bases line up with TRBD1. V lost 5 bases and J lost 0; bases outside the gene matches: 10. This CDR3 contains 18 residues. The germline V gene has CDR1 LNHDA and CDR2 SQIVND (reference sequence). CDR3 sequence: CASSLTDRLRSGANVLTF. CDR3 in DNA: TGTGCCAGTAGTCTCACGGACAGGCTACGCTCTGGGGCCAACGTCCTGACTTTC.

This clone came up a few times. The gene calls are TRBV7-2 and TRBJ2-7, with D hard to call. This CDR3 region has 14 residues. V was trimmed by 3 bases and J by 0 bases, leaving 9 bases between them. Germline V gene sequence: CDR1 SGHTA, CDR2 FQGNSA. The CDR3 loop reads CASSFVTSSYEQYF. The CDR3 DNA sequence: TGTGCCAGCAGCTTTGTTACGAGCTCCTACGAGCAGTACTTC.

In its sample, this clone was seen a few times. The chain uses TRBV29-1 and TRBJ1-1; unclear D gene. The CDR3 is made up of 13 amino acids. V was cut by 7 bases and J by 2 bases, with 14 bases left in between. Germline V gene sequence: CDR1 SQVTM, CDR2 ANQGSEA. Written as DNA, the CDR3 is TGCAGCGCCCTACAAATGCCCAACACTGAAGCTTTCTTT. Encoded protein: CSALQMPNTEAFF.

This clone was detected a few times. This chain joins TRBV4-3 and TRBJ1-1, with D tentatively TRBD1 (6 bases). The CDR3 runs 16 residues. CDR1 is LGHNA and CDR2 is YSLEER in the germline V gene. V was cut by 1 base and J by 2 bases, with 14 bases left in between. In DNA, the CDR3 is TGCGCCAGCAGCCAAGGTAAAGGGACACTAAACACTGAAGCTTTCTTT. This encodes CASSQGKGTLNTEAFF.

The rearrangement links TRBV5-7 to TRBJ2-7; D gene uncertain. TRBV5-7 is flagged as an ORF with uncertain function. The V end lost 7 bases, the J end lost 5 bases, and 4 bases lay between the germline ends. This CDR3 is built from 9 residues. CDR3 residues: CASLDEQYF. Written as DNA, the CDR3 is TGTGCCAGCTTGGACGAGCAGTACTTC.

Only a few counts were recorded for this clone. J is TRBJ2-5 and V is TRBV14; 8 bases map to TRBD1. Losses at the gene ends were 4 bases for V and 5 bases for J; bases not matched to a gene: 6. CDR3 length equals 14 residues. Germline V lookup: CDR1 SGHDN, CDR2 FVKESK. The CDR3 sequence is CASSPRTGRETQYF. The CDR3 nucleotides are TGTGCCAGCAGCCCCCGGACAGGGAGGGAGACCCAGTACTTC.

Many counts were recorded for this clone. V is TRBV14 and J is TRBJ2-1; weak D call: TRBD2 (5 bases). Looked up from germline, CDR1 is SGHDN and CDR2 is FVKESK. This CDR3 is 11 amino acids long. Trimming removed 4 bases from V and 16 bases from J, with 14 bases in between. CDR3 region: CASSRGLEFFF. DNA of the CDR3: TGTGCCAGCAGCCGCGGGCTAGAGTTCTTCTTC.

V and J are TRBV19 and TRBJ2-7; D may be TRBD2 (5 bases). This CDR3 is built from 15 residues. The germline V gene encodes CDR1 LNHDA and CDR2 SQIVND (reference sequence). V dropped 4 bases and J dropped 3 bases, with 16 bases sitting between them. CDR3 amino acids: CASSTGRGSLYEQYF. The DNA for the CDR3 is TGTGCCAGTAGTACTGGGCGAGGGAGCCTCTACGAGCAGTACTTC.

This clone appeared a few times. The chain has TRBV7-9 and TRBJ2-1; possibly TRBD1 or TRBD2 for D (5 bases each). V shed 5 bases and J shed 10 bases, with 21 bases lying between them. There are 15 residues in the CDR3. CDR1 and CDR2 from the germline V gene are SEHNR and FQNEAQ (reference sequence). The CDR3 protein is CASSPGTGLRLEQFF. CDR3 nucleotide sequence: TGTGCCAGCAGCCCAGGGACCGGTTTGAGATTGGAGCAGTTCTTC.

The V gene is TRBV6-1, the J gene TRBJ2-1; D is possibly TRBD2 (5 bases). The germline CDR1 and CDR2 sequences are MNHNS and SASEGT. There are 13 residues in the CDR3. Deletions cut 5 bases from V and 3 bases from J, with 8 bases between. CDR3 region: CASSFRDYNEQFF. The CDR3 DNA sequence: TGTGCCAGCAGTTTCCGGGACTACAATGAGCAGTTCTTC.

This clone occurred a few times. The chain combines TRBV7-9 with TRBJ2-1; D unclear. The length of the CDR3 is 13 residues. The V and J ends lost 7 bases and 1 base respectively, with 8 bases between them. From germline, CDR1 is SEHNR and CDR2 FQNEAQ (reference sequence). CDR3 amino acids: CASTHGSYNEQFF. Here the CDR3 DNA reads TGTGCCAGCACCCATGGGTCCTACAATGAGCAGTTCTTC. Full variable domain (rest looked up from reference TRBV7-9 and TRBJ2-1): DTGVSQNPRHKITKRGQNVTFRCDPISEHNRLYWYRQTLGQGPEFLTYFQNEAQLEKSRLLSDRFSAERPKGSFSTLEIQRTEQGDSAMYLCASTHGSYNEQFFGPGTRLTVL.

The sample holds many counts of this clone. The chain links TRBV4-3 to TRBJ2-4; D not resolved. Trimming removed 4 bases at V and 0 bases at J, with 10 bases between. The germline gives CDR1 LGHNA, CDR2 YSLEER. This CDR3 has 15 amino acids. The CDR3 region is CASSLLGLAKNIQYF. CDR3 coding DNA: TGCGCCAGCAGCCTGCTGGGGTTAGCCAAAAACATTCAGTACTTC.

This clone occurred a few times. V usage is TRBV19 and J usage is TRBJ1-6, with D unclear. Germline V gene sequence: CDR1 LNHDA, CDR2 SQIVND (reference sequence). V lost 2 bases and J lost 8, with 4 bases in between. The CDR3 runs to 12 residues. This CDR3 reads CASSITDSPLHF. The CDR3 DNA is TGTGCCAGTAGTATAACGGATTCACCCCTCCACTTT.

This clone has a handful of counts. This chain uses TRBV29-1 with TRBJ2-1; D gene uncertain. With 5 bases removed from V and 6 bases from J, the gap between germline ends came to 11 bases. This CDR3 is 12 amino acids long. Per germline, CDR1 SQVTM and CDR2 ANQGSEA. As DNA, the CDR3 is TGCAGCGTTAGGACCCGAGCCAATGAGCAGTTCTTC. Translation gives CSVRTRANEQFF.